This T cell receptor beta chain appears in the sequencing data of a study of T cell responses to AZD1222 COVID-19 vaccine. Broader study findings: Nearly half of spike-specific TCRs reportedly go after variant regions that carry no mutations.

The data were produced by immunoSEQ multiplex PCR, yet TCRdb's version contains in-frame clones alone and is incomplete. The profile shows 150,000 to 200,000 clones, about 90% of them singletons. On this clone: Antigen specificity is unknown.

The material sequenced was peripheral blood, taken on day 0 of AZD1222 vaccination. The TCR comes from an adult in good health.

CDR3 DNA sequence: TGTGCCAGCAGCTTCGGGACAGGCCTGTACAATGAGCAGTTCTTC. It is translated as CASSFGTGLYNEQFF. The chain has TRBV5-6 and TRBJ2-1; 8 bases agree with TRBD1. This CDR3 contains 15 residues. Germline values: CDR1 SGHDT, CDR2 YYEEEE. V gave up 2 bases and J gave up 4 bases; unmatched junction bases: 5.